This T cell receptor beta chain originates from a study of CD8+ T cells in alopecia areata (dated by TCRdb to 2016 to 2019). Context from the whole study: Treated patients were enrolled in an open-label pilot trial of oral tofacitinib at 5 to 10 mg twice daily for moderate-to-severe alopecia areata. Patients on tofacitinib were biopsied at baseline and after 4 and 24 weeks of treatment, and several of the patients also had a later scalp biopsy. Scalp tissue and sorted CD4+ and CD8+ peripheral blood T cells from patchy and totalis/universalis alopecia areata patients and from healthy controls were covered by human TCRbeta sequencing. Patients stayed on tofacitinib for 6 to 18 months and then had 6 months of follow-up off drug so that delayed response and recurrence could be assessed. Scalp clonality was compared among normal scalp (n=4), patchy alopecia areata scalp (n=8), and alopecia totalis/universalis scalp (n=8). For the treated patients, the SALT score, which quantifies what percentage of scalp surface area is affected, served as the measure of disease severity. The RNA source kit depended on sample type: the PAXgene miRNA kit for fixed scalp, the miRNeasy kit for PBMCs, and the RNeasy kit for mouse skin. TCRbeta CDR3 regions were amplified by immunoSEQ multiplex PCR using 35 Vbeta forward and 13 Jbeta reverse primers. To study T cell clonal expansion in alopecia areata, the researchers applied high-throughput TCRbeta sequencing to both the C3H/HeJ mouse model and human patients.

The time point tag for this specimen amounts to: less than 30 weeks on oral tofacitinib. What this sample's treatment or condition label stands for: oral pan-JAK inhibitor, 5-10 mg twice daily. Lesional scalp punch biopsies and peripheral blood were obtained from alopecia areata patients. PBMCs were isolated by density centrifugation and stained for CD3, CD4 and CD8, after which CD4+ and CD8+ T cells were sorted on a FACSAria. Comment on this clone: It lacks a known antigen. The input lacks base qualities; no much larger clone sits a single base away.

The CDR3, from cysteine to phenylalanine, totals 14 residues. Only the CDR3 DNA stays, 42 bases, in frame from base 1. Trimming costs V 8 bases and J 1 base, and their ends lie 11 bases apart. The CDR1 and CDR2 encoded by the germline V gene (reference sequence) are SEHNR and FQNEAQ. Library construction relied on the immunoSEQ multiplex PCR assay. To provide template for TCR sequencing, every sample had RNA extracted and reverse transcribed into cDNA. SuperScript III was used to make first-strand cDNA, primed with a 2:1 mix of oligo-dT and random hexamers. A synthetic immune receptor repertoire was used to assess amplification bias, and residual bias was removed computationally. The authors processed their data as follows. Raw reads were preprocessed to remove errors, and CDR3 was defined according to IMGT conventions as the region from the conserved cysteine to phenylalanine. To get clonality, Shannon entropy was normalized by log2 of the number of productive unique TCRs and the result was subtracted from 1. Whether scalp clones were CD4 or CD8 was inferred by matching scalp TCRbeta sequences against CD4 and CD8 repertoires sorted from blood. In TCRdb, the immuneACCESS table is reduced to in-frame sequences with V and J assigned. These tables do not hold every clone; where another copy was compared, an unresolved V gene accounts for under half, and the others remain unexplained. V and J calls plus clone size are reproduced from that table; the DNA served to infer D and trimming. The sample table contains under 350,000 clones; only one count was recorded for roughly 64% of them. More than 1.5% of the sample lies in the top ten.

Study-wide findings and limitations: Shared TCR sequences between patients were less evident than in mice, which may be partly attributable to HLA diversity in the patient population. Scalp clonality and the number of expanded CD8+ clones among the top 100 scalp clones were significantly decreased by tofacitinib. Lesional scalp, especially in alopecia totalis/universalis, showed higher clonality and more expanded CD8+ clones than normal scalp, suggesting antigenic drive. Because the treated cohort was small and included a single nonresponder, larger studies are needed to assess links between baseline CD8+ expansion and response. Many expanded lesional clones persisted in scalp and blood during tofacitinib treatment, which may partly explain relapse after stopping treatment. Unlike mouse skin, where gammadelta T cells dominate, normal human skin contains resident alphabeta T cells that get sequenced too, which complicates analysis of the scalp TCR repertoire.

The source is a human donor with alopecia areata. The sequence links TRBV7-9 to TRBJ2-2; the D gene identity is not certain. The source material was CD4+ T cells sorted from blood, sampled at week 24, from a patient treated with tofacitinib. The CDR3 amino acid sequence is: CASGKDVNTGELFF. The DNA sequence follows: TGTGCCAGCGGAAAAGACGTGAACACCGGGGAGCTGTTTTTT.